One and the same sample provided the 13 T cell receptor beta chains below, sequenced in a study of blood T cells in healthy people across ages. Primed by a sample-barcoded 5' primer and a J-beta primer mix, a second PCR proceeded for about 7 to 11 cycles. TCRdb re-analysed the 5' RACE reads in MiXCR, keeping a single row per CDR3 protein. The table lists roughly 700,000 distinct CDR3 sequences, 32% of them singletons. The sequenced sample was blood. These receptor sequences come from a woman of 80 years or more in good health.

This clonotype showed up many times. CDR3 DNA sequence: TGCAGCGTTGACGCGACAGGGCTATACAATGAGCAGTTCTTC. It translates to CSVDATGLYNEQFF. The J gene is TRBJ2-1, the V gene TRBV29-1, with 7 nucleotides matching TRBD1. Trimming at V came to 3 bases and at J to 4 bases, leaving 6 bases not matched to a gene. The CDR3 has 14 amino acids. Per the germline V gene, CDR1 is SQVTM and CDR2 is ANQGSEA.

The chain links TRBV9 to TRBJ1-1, with 9 bases lining up with TRBD1. This CDR3 has 15 residues. Germline V lookup: CDR1 SGDLS, CDR2 YYNGEE. Trimming cost V 3 bases and J 5 bases; bases outside gene matches: 8. CDR3 DNA sequence: TGTGCCAGCAGCGCCCGGACAGGGGCGGGTACTGAAGCTTTCTTT. Protein product: CASSARTGAGTEAFF.

This clonotype appeared many times. The rearrangement links TRBV6-5 to TRBJ1-1; D call uncertain. This CDR3 region has 13 residues. Germline assignment: CDR1 MNHEY and CDR2 SVGAGI. Trimming pared 6 bases from V and 4 bases from J, leaving 12 bases between. This CDR3 is CASSPRSITEAFF. CDR3 nucleotide sequence: TGTGCCAGCAGCCCGCGGTCCATCACTGAAGCTTTCTTT.

The chain has TRBV7-2 and TRBJ2-3; 9 nucleotides agree with TRBD1. This CDR3 is built from 15 residues. The J segment lost 4 bases and the V segment lost 3 bases, leaving 5 bases of the junction unmatched. The V gene's germline CDR1 is SGHTA and CDR2 FQGNSA. CDR3 nucleotides: TGTGCCAGCAGCTTTACAGGGGGCATCGCAGATACGCAGTATTTT. Translating it yields CASSFTGGIADTQYF.

Ten or more counts support this clonotype. The CDR3, as DNA: TGCAGTGCTAGAGGCCTAGCGGGTTCCTCAGATACGCAGTATTTT. Translated, it gives CSARGLAGSSDTQYF. The chain is built from TRBV20-1 and TRBJ2-3; 8 positions match TRBD2. The CDR3 spans 15 residues. In germline, CDR1 is DFQATT, CDR2 SNEGSKA (reference sequence). The trim removed 1 base at V and 4 bases at J, leaving 7 bases unmatched.

This clonotype was seen a handful of times. V and J are TRBV6-2 or TRBV6-3 and TRBJ2-6; D gene ambiguous. The CDR3 consists of 18 residues. CDR1 is MNHEY and CDR2 is SVGEGT in the germline V gene. Trimming left V 5 bases short and J 0 bases short, with 17 bases between. CDR3 sequence reads: CASSPNPTSSSGANVLTF. The DNA of the CDR3 is TGTGCCAGCAGTCCTAACCCGACGAGCAGCTCTGGGGCCAACGTCCTGACTTTC.

At least ten counts were recorded for this clonotype. V and J are TRBV6-6 and TRBJ2-7; D might be TRBD2 (5 bases). The germline V and J ends were trimmed by 1 base and 6 bases, with 7 bases remaining between them. Germline CDR1 and CDR2: MNHNY and SVGAGI (reference sequence). The CDR3 runs to 12 residues. The CDR3 coding sequence is TGTGCCAGCAGTTACTTGGGGAGCGAGCAGTACTTC. Translating it yields CASSYLGSEQYF.

This clonotype was observed at least ten times. The chain joins TRBV7-3 to TRBJ1-1, with D maybe TRBD1 (5 bases). Germline CDR1 SGHTA, CDR2 FQGTGA. The CDR3 covers 13 residues. The V and J ends lost 5 bases and 5 bases respectively, with 12 bases between them. Here the CDR3 reads CASSPIRDTEAFF. CDR3 DNA sequence: TGTGCCAGCAGCCCAATCAGGGATACTGAAGCTTTCTTT.

The chain combines TRBV29-1 with TRBJ1-2; D gene unclear. V was trimmed by 3 bases and J by 6 bases, leaving 11 bases between them. Germline assignment: CDR1 SQVTM and CDR2 ANQGSEA. The CDR3 contains 12 residues. CDR3 nucleotide sequence: TGCAGCGTTGATACCGGGATTGATGGCTACACCTTC. Translated, it gives CSVDTGIDGYTF.

The chain couples TRBV20-1 to TRBJ2-7; D unclear. Germline CDR1 is DFQATT and CDR2 is SNEGSKA (reference sequence). The CDR3 is made up of 11 amino acids. The ends were cut back, 6 bases at V and 3 bases at J, with 9 bases in the middle. DNA for the CDR3: TGCAGTGCGGATGGTCTCTACGAGCAGTACTTC. It encodes CSADGLYEQYF.

The table lists this clonotype with many counts. This rearrangement joins TRBV5-1 to TRBJ2-7, with 7 bases aligning to TRBD2. Trimming took 5 bases from V and 3 from J; bases not matched to a gene: 8. Germline V gives CDR1 SGHRS, CDR2 YFSETQ. CDR3 length equals 14 residues. The DNA of the CDR3 is TGCGCCAGCAGACCACGGGGGGAAAGCTACGAGCAGTACTTC. Protein product: CASRPRGESYEQYF. Full variable domain (outside the CDR3, taken from reference TRBV5-1 and TRBJ2-7): KAGVTQTPRYLIKTRGQQVTLSCSPISGHRSVSWYQQTPGQGLQFLFEYFSETQRNKGNFPGRFSGRQFSNSRSEMNVSTLELGDSALYLCASRPRGESYEQYFGPGTRLTVT.

Notes on this clonotype: Being one base from a much bigger clone, this may be a read error. This chain connects TRBV5-1 to TRBJ2-3, with a weak D call TRBD2 (5 bases). Germline V gene data show CDR1 as SGHRS and CDR2 as YFSETQ. The CDR3 runs to 15 residues. CDR3 protein: CASSFGRPSTDTQDF. CDR3 DNA sequence: TGCGCCAGCAGCTTCGGACGGCCTAGCACAGATACGCAGGATTTT.

This clonotype has a count of ten or more. This may arise from a read error, as a much more abundant clone is one base away. This chain connects TRBV4-2 to TRBJ2-5, with 14 bases fitting TRBD2. CDR1 is LGHNA and CDR2 is YNFKEQ in the germline V gene. Unmatched junction bases numbered 10, after V lost 2 bases and J lost 11 bases. The CDR3 has 16 residues. DNA for the CDR3: TGTGCCAGCAGCCAACTGACTAGCGGGGGGGCGGATGAGCAGTACTTC. It translates to CASSQLTSGGADEQYF.